This T cell receptor beta chain was captured in a study of blood T cell repertoires in COVID-19. Overall study: Sites in the United States, Italy and Spain provided acute and convalescent COVID-19 samples. T cells, B-cell-depleted T cells, or PBMCs provided the cDNA or gDNA that served as material.

Per the study methods: Estimates of nucleated cell counts were drawn from the amplification of reference gene primers. Only in-frame clones appear in the TCRdb table, and some are missing; sequencing was by immunoSEQ multiplex PCR. Clone size and V and J calls were adopted from that table, with D and trimming inferred from the DNA. This sample has about 54,000 clones, with 91% found just once. Germline V lookup: CDR1 SGHTA, CDR2 FQGTGA. The CDR3 has 14 amino acids. Between the trimmed V and J ends, which lost 1 base and 8 bases, there was a span of 9 bases. The sequenced sample was peripheral blood. J is TRBJ1-6 and V is TRBV7-3; D gene ambiguous. This sequence originates from a woman aged 55-70 years with active or convalescent COVID-19. CDR3 loop: CASSLNSRDSPLHF. CDR3 bases: TGTGCCAGCAGCTTAAATTCGAGGGATTCACCCCTCCACTTT.